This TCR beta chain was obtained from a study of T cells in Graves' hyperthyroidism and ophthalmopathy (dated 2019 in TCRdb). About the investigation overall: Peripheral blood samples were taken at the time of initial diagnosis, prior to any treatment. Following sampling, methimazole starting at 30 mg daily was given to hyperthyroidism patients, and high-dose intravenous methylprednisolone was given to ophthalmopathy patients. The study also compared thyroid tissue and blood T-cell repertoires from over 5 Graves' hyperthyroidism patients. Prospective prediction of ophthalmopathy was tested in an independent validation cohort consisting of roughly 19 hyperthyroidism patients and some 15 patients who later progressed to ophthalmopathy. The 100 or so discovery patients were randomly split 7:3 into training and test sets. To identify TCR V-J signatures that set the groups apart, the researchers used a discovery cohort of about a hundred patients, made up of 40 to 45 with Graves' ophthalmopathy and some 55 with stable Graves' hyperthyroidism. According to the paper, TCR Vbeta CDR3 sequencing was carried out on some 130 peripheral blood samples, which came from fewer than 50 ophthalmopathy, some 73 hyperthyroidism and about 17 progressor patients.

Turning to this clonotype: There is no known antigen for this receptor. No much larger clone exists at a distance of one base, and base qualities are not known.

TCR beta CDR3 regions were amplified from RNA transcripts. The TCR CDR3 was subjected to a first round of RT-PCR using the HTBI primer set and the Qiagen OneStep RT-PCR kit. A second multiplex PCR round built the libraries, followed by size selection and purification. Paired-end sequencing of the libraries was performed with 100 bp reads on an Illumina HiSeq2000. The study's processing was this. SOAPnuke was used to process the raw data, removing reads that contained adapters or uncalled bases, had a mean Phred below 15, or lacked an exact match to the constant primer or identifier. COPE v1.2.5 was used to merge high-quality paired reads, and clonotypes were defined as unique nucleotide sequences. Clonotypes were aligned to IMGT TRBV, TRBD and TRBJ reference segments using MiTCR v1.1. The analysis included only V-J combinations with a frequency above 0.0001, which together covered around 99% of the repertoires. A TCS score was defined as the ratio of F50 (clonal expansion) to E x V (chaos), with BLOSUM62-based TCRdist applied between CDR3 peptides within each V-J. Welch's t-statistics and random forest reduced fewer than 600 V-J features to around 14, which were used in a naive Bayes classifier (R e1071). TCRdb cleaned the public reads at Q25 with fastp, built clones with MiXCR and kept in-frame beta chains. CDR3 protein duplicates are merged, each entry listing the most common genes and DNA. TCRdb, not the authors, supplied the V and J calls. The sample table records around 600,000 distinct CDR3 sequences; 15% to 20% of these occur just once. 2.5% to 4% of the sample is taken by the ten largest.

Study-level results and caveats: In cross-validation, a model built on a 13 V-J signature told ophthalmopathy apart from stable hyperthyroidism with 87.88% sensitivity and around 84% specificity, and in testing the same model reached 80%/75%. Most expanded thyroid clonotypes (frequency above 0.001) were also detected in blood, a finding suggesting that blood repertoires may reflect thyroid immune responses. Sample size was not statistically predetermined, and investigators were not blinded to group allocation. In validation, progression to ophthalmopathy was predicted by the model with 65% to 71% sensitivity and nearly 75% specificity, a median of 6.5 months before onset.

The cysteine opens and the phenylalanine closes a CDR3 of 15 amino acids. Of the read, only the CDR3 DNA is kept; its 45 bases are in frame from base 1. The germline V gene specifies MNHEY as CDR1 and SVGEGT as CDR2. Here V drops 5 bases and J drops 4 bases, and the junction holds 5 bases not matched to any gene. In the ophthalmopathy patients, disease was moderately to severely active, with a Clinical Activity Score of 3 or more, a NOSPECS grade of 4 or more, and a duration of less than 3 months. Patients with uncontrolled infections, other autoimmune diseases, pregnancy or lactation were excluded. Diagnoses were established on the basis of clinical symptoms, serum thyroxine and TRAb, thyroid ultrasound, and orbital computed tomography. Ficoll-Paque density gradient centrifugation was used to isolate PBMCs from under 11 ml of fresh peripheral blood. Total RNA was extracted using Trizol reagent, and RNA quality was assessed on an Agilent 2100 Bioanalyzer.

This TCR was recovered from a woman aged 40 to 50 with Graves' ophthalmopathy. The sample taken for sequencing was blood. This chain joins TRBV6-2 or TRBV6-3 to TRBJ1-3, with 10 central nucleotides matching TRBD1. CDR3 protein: CASSPTGGKGNTIYF. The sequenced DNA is TGTGCCAGCAGTCCGACAGGGGGCAAAGGAAACACCATATATTTT.